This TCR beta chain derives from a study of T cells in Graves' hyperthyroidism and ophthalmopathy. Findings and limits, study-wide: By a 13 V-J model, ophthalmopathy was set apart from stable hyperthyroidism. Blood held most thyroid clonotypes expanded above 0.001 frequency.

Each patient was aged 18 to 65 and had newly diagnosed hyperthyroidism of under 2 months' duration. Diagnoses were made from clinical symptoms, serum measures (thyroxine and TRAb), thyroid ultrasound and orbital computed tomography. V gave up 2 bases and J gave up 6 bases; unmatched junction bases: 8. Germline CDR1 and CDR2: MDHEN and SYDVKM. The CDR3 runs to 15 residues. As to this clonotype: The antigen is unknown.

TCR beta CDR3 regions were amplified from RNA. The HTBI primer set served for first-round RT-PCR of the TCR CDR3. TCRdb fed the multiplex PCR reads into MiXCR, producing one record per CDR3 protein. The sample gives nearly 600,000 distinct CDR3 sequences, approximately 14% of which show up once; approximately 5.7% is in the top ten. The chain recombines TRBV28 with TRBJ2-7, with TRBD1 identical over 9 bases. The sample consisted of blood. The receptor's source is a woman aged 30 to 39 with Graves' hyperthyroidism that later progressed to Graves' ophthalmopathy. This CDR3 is CASSLMRTGGAEQYF. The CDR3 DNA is TGTGCCAGCAGTTTAATGAGAACAGGGGGCGCCGAGCAGTACTTC. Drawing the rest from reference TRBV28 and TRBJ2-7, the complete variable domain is DVKVTQSSRYLVKRTGEKVFLECVQDMDHENMFWYRQDPGLGLRLIYFSYDVKMKEKGDIPEGYSVSREKKERFSLILESASTNQTSMYLCASSLMRTGGAEQYFGPGTRLTVT.